This record covers a single T cell receptor (beta chain). Some clones are missing from TCRdb's copy, which holds only in-frame ones; the method was immunoSEQ multiplex PCR. The sample includes more than 300,000 clones, 95% seen only once; the top ten take approximately 0.02%. These data belong to a study of shared T cell receptors in the human thymus. V shed 6 bases and J 7 bases; nucleotides not matched to a gene: 15. The CDR3 is 16 residues long. Germline CDR1 and CDR2: MNHEY and SMNVEV (reference sequence). The source of this sequence is a human donor. The source material was thymocytes. The genes are TRBV27 and TRBJ1-5, with 7 bases fitting TRBD1. CDR3 region: CASRQDRDSRRQPQHF. The CDR3 bases are TGTGCCAGCAGGCAAGACCGGGACAGCCGGAGGCAGCCCCAGCATTTT.